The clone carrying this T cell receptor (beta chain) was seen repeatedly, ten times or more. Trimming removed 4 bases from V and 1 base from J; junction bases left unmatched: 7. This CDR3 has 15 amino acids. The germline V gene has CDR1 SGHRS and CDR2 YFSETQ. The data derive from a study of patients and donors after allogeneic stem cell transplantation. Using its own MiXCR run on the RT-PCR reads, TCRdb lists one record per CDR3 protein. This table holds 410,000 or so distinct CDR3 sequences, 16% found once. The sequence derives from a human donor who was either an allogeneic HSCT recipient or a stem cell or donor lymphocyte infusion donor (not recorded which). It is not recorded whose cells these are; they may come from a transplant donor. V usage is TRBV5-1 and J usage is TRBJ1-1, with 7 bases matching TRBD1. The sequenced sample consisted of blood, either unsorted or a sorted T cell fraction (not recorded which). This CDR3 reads CASSGHGTANTEAFF. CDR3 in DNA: TGCGCCAGCAGCGGTCATGGGACAGCGAACACTGAAGCTTTCTTT.